This T cell receptor beta chain stems from a study of cytomegalovirus exposure and HLA in healthy donors. As for this clone: Its cognate antigen is unknown.

Generated by immunoSEQ multiplex PCR, the TCRdb table keeps only in-frame clones and is missing some. Of 100,000 to 150,000 clones in the sample, approximately 95% were seen once. Points from the study as a whole: Rarity marked most TCR sequences, yet some public TCRs occurred in many donors.

Trimming pared 10 bases from V and 2 bases from J, leaving 14 bases between. Germline V gene lookup returns CDR1 MNHNY and CDR2 SVGAGI (reference sequence). The CDR3 is made up of 13 amino acids. The chain links TRBV6-6 to TRBJ2-5, with D maybe TRBD2 (5 bases). This receptor was taken from a man younger than 35 in good health and CMV-seronegative. Sequenced: PBMCs. CDR3 in amino acids: CATLEGYQETQYF. Here the CDR3 DNA reads TGTGCCACCTTAGAGGGTTATCAAGAGACCCAGTACTTC.